Listed below are T cell receptor beta chains from one sample, sequenced in a study of Ad26.COV2.S vaccination and SARS-CoV-2 variants. Clones were sequenced by immunoSEQ multiplex PCR, and TCRdb holds only the in-frame ones, with some missing. The repertoire has about 460,000 clones, roughly nine tenths of them found once; the top ten carry around 1.8%. Sequenced material: peripheral blood, taken in a trial of Ad26.COV2.S vaccine versus placebo. These receptors were collected from a person aged 18-65 years who received the Ad26.COV2.S COVID-19 vaccine or a placebo. Both conserved end residues are part of each CDR3. A D gene is named only where the DNA matches it firmly. Some rows have no size entry. The others give once, few or many, or a class for an expanded clone.

j_call | d_call | clone_size | v_call | cdr3_aa | cdr3_nt
TRBJ2-3 | TRBD2 | NA | TRBV4-1 | CASSLGLAGVDTQYF | TGCGCCAGCAGCCTCGGACTAGCGGGGGTAGATACGCAGTATTTT
TRBJ1-1 | NA | NA | TRBV7-8 | CASSFHPREMNTEAFF | TGTGCCAGCAGCTTTCATCCCAGGGAGATGAACACTGAAGCTTTCTTT
TRBJ2-7 | NA | once | TRBV21-1 | CASSKTPSQHWSNEQYF | TGTGCCAGCAGCAAAACCCCTTCCCAGCATTGGAGTAACGAGCAGTACTTC
TRBJ1-6 | NA | once | TRBV11-2 | CASSLGRTYNSPLHF | TGTGCCAGCAGCTTGGGACGGACCTATAATTCACCCCTCCACTTT
TRBJ1-2 | TRBD1 | NA | TRBV28 | CASSTGGILYGYTF | TGTGCCAGCAGTACAGGGGGCATTCTCTATGGCTACACCTTC
TRBJ2-5 | NA | NA | TRBV5-1 | CASSLGGRGETQYF | TGCGCCAGCAGCTTGGGGGGCCGGGGAGAGACCCAGTACTTC
TRBJ2-3 | TRBD2 | NA | TRBV3-1/TRBV3-2 | CASSRQTSGRTDTQYF | TGTGCCAGCAGCCGCCAGACTAGCGGGAGGACAGATACGCAGTATTTT
TRBJ2-7 | TRBD2 | once | TRBV19 | CASSIVAGGRDEQYF | TGTGCCAGTAGTATTGTAGCGGGGGGGCGAGACGAGCAGTACTTC
TRBJ1-5 | NA | NA | TRBV18 | CASSPRNSLSNQPQHF | TGTGCCAGCTCACCCCGGAACAGTTTGAGCAATCAGCCCCAGCATTTT
TRBJ2-1 | NA | NA | TRBV19 | CASSIYNEQFF | TGTGCCAGTAGTATATACAATGAGCAGTTCTTC
TRBJ2-3 | TRBD2 | NA | TRBV7-9 | CASKLGGDTDTQYF | TGTGCCAGTAAGCTTGGGGGGGACACAGATACGCAGTATTTT
TRBJ2-4 | NA | NA | TRBV4-2 | CASSHRGPTGNIQYF | TGTGCCAGCAGCCATCGGGGGCCCACCGGAAACATTCAGTACTTC
TRBJ2-1 | NA | NA | TRBV7-2 | CASSYREFSPGNEQFF | TGTGCCAGCAGCTATCGTGAGTTTTCCCCTGGCAATGAGCAGTTCTTC
TRBJ2-1 | TRBD2 | NA | TRBV29-1 | CSVVWPAGPNEQFF | TGCAGCGTTGTTTGGCCAGCGGGGCCCAATGAGCAGTTCTTC
TRBJ1-2 | NA | NA | TRBV27 | CASRTRNYGYTF | TGTGCCAGCAGAACAAGGAACTATGGCTACACCTTC
TRBJ2-7 | NA | NA | TRBV18 | CASSPPGSPYEQYF | TGTGCCAGCTCACCACCAGGGTCCCCCTACGAGCAGTACTTC
TRBJ2-1 | NA | NA | TRBV11-3 | CASSSRGSYNEQFF | TGTGCCAGCAGCTCACGAGGTTCATACAATGAGCAGTTCTTC
TRBJ2-1 | NA | NA | TRBV13 | CASSPPPGSYNEQFF | TGTGCCAGCAGCCCTCCCCCTGGCTCCTACAATGAGCAGTTCTTC
TRBJ2-1 | NA | NA | TRBV7-2 | CASSSGLLGSSDEQFF | TGTGCCAGCAGCTCAGGGTTGTTGGGTTCATCGGATGAGCAGTTCTTC
TRBJ2-1 | NA | NA | TRBV9 | CASSVERYSYNEQFF | TGTGCCAGCAGCGTAGAGCGGTACTCCTACAATGAGCAGTTCTTC
TRBJ1-5 | NA | few | TRBV9 | CASGEGTDNQPQHF | TGTGCCAGCGGCGAGGGGACGGACAATCAGCCCCAGCATTTT
TRBJ2-1 | TRBD2 | NA | TRBV19 | CASSMWGGNEQFF | TGTGCCAGTAGTATGTGGGGGGGGAATGAGCAGTTCTTC
TRBJ2-7 | TRBD2 | NA | TRBV5-1 | CASSFNAGGDYEQYF | TGCGCCAGCAGCTTCAATGCGGGAGGGGACTACGAGCAGTACTTC
TRBJ2-2 | TRBD2 | NA | TRBV7-2 | CASSLTSGGFTGELFF | TGTGCCAGCAGCTTGACTAGCGGTGGGTTCACCGGGGAGCTGTTTTTT
TRBJ2-1 | TRBD1 | NA | TRBV7-2 | CASSLQGAGDEQFF | TGTGCCAGCAGCCTACAGGGGGCGGGGGATGAGCAGTTCTTC
TRBJ2-7 | NA | NA | TRBV7-2 | CASSLAVGDHYEQYF | TGTGCCAGCAGCTTAGCGGTGGGGGACCACTACGAGCAGTACTTC
TRBJ1-1 | NA | NA | TRBV6-5 | CASSKALGNTEAFF | TGTGCCAGCAGTAAGGCCCTGGGCAACACTGAAGCTTTCTTT
TRBJ2-3 | NA | NA | TRBV21-1 | CASSDREGPDTQYF | TGTGCCAGCAGCGACAGGGAAGGTCCAGATACGCAGTATTTT
TRBJ2-1 | NA | NA | TRBV7-8 | CASSLGAVAIPIYNEQFF | TGTGCCAGCAGCTTAGGCGCTGTCGCGATCCCTATCTACAATGAGCAGTTCTTC
TRBJ2-6 | NA | NA | TRBV7-8 | CASSLVSLWGASGANVLTF | TGTGCCAGCAGCTTAGTTTCCCTGTGGGGTGCCTCTGGGGCCAACGTCCTGACTTTC
TRBJ2-7 | TRBD1 | NA | TRBV7-2 | CASSLGQTSSYEQYF | TGTGCCAGCAGCTTGGGACAGACCAGCTCCTACGAGCAGTACTTC
TRBJ1-2 | NA | NA | TRBV27 | CASSDSGGGYTF | TGTGCCAGCAGCGATTCGGGGGGTGGCTACACCTTC
TRBJ2-5 | TRBD2 | NA | TRBV7-2 | CASSLNSGRLPGETQYF | TGTGCCAGCAGCTTAAATAGCGGGAGGCTCCCAGGGGAGACCCAGTACTTC
TRBJ2-3 | TRBD1 | NA | TRBV6-2/TRBV6-3 | CASSRGQGSTDTQYF | TGTGCCAGCAGTCGTGGACAGGGTAGCACAGATACGCAGTATTTT
TRBJ2-7 | NA | NA | TRBV2 | CASSAAASYEQYF | TGTGCCAGCAGTGCGGCAGCCTCCTACGAGCAGTACTTC
TRBJ2-1 | NA | NA | TRBV29-1 | CSVDGPSYNEQFF | TGCAGCGTTGACGGCCCCTCCTACAATGAGCAGTTCTTC
TRBJ1-2 | NA | NA | TRBV15 | CATSRDRGDYGYTF | TGTGCCACCAGCAGAGACAGGGGTGACTATGGCTACACCTTC
TRBJ2-7 | TRBD2 | NA | TRBV27 | CASSRLAGTLGYEQYF | TGTGCCAGCAGTCGCCTAGCGGGTACGCTCGGCTACGAGCAGTACTTC
TRBJ1-1 | TRBD1 | NA | TRBV7-9 | CASRRTGTGPTEAFF | TGTGCCAGCAGACGTACCGGGACAGGGCCCACTGAAGCTTTCTTT
TRBJ1-1 | TRBD1 | NA | TRBV19 | CASSRTGKGTEAFF | TGTGCCAGTAGTAGGACAGGGAAGGGCACTGAAGCTTTCTTT
TRBJ1-4 | TRBD1 | NA | TRBV2 | CASSDLGQGYEKLFF | TGTGCCAGCAGTGACCTAGGACAGGGTTACGAAAAACTGTTTTTT
TRBJ2-6 | NA | NA | TRBV19 | CASSGGQGANVLTF | TGTGCCAGTAGCGGGGGGCAGGGGGCCAACGTCCTGACTTTC
TRBJ1-1 | TRBD1 | NA | TRBV13 | CASSQGGAPEAFF | TGTGCCAGCAGCCAGGGGGGAGCACCCGAAGCTTTCTTT
TRBJ1-6 | NA | once | TRBV7-2 | CASSFGSYNSPLHF | TGTGCCAGCAGCTTCGGCTCCTATAATTCACCCCTCCACTTT
TRBJ1-1 | NA | NA | TRBV21-1 | CASSKVRGRAPEDAEAFF | TGTGCCAGCAGCAAAGTTCGGGGGAGGGCCCCGGAAGACGCTGAAGCTTTCTTT
TRBJ1-1 | NA | once | TRBV20-1 | CSAERYTEAFF | TGCAGTGCGGAGCGGTACACTGAAGCTTTCTTT
TRBJ2-1 | TRBD2 | NA | TRBV18 | CASSFAGGSNEQFF | TGTGCCAGCTCATTTGCGGGAGGCTCCAATGAGCAGTTCTTC
TRBJ2-6 | NA | NA | TRBV6-5 | CASSYGSTGANVLTF | TGTGCCAGCAGTTACGGCAGTACTGGGGCCAACGTCCTGACTTTC
TRBJ1-2 | NA | NA | TRBV30 | CACTQLYGYTF | TGTGCCTGTACCCAACTCTATGGCTACACCTTC
TRBJ2-6 | NA | NA | TRBV28 | CASSSSVSGANVLTF | TGTGCCAGCAGTTCGTCAGTCTCTGGGGCCAACGTCCTGACTTTC
TRBJ2-7 | NA | NA | TRBV28 | CASSLFGEHEQYF | TGTGCCAGCAGTTTATTTGGGGAACACGAGCAGTACTTC
TRBJ1-1 | NA | NA | TRBV28 | CASSSAGTEAFF | TGTGCCAGCAGTTCGGCGGGCACTGAAGCTTTCTTT
TRBJ1-4 | NA | once | TRBV5-1 | CASSLDPGGNEKLFF | TGCGCCAGCAGCTTGGATCCAGGAGGGAATGAAAAACTGTTTTTT
TRBJ1-2 | NA | NA | TRBV18 | CASSPNWEDNYGYTF | TGTGCCAGCTCACCAAATTGGGAAGACAACTATGGCTACACCTTC
TRBJ1-4 | NA | NA | TRBV11-2 | CASSFDGSSTNEKLFF | TGTGCCAGCAGCTTTGACGGGAGTTCAACTAATGAAAAACTGTTTTTT